The 23 T cell receptor beta chains below come from one sample, sequenced in a study of post-analysis software for immune sequencing data. The study's findings and limits: There were a few TRBV segments more frequent in patients than controls, and TRBV5-6, TRBV5-1 and TRBV20-1 were among them.

These receptors' antigens are unknown. Incorporated into the TCR beta cDNA libraries were unique molecular identifiers, which served to reduce PCR and sequencing biases. TCRdb ran MiXCR on the PCR reads and lists one entry per CDR3 protein. Of over 150,000 distinct CDR3 sequences listed, around 28% are singletons. The sample comprised blood. These receptors originate from a girl between 5 and 17 years old with multiple sclerosis.

The chain couples TRBV18 to TRBJ1-5, with D perhaps matching TRBD1 (5 bases). Germline lookup yields CDR1 KGHSH and CDR2 LQKENI. The germline V and J ends were trimmed by 3 bases and 3 bases, with 15 bases remaining between them. The CDR3 length is 16 residues. The CDR3: CASSPSTAGNNQPQHF. DNA for the CDR3: TGTGCCAGCTCACCCTCGACAGCGGGGAACAATCAGCCCCAGCATTTT.

Concerning this clonotype itself: A single base separates this from a much larger clone, so it may be a read error. This chain links TRBV27 with TRBJ1-1; TRBD1 might be the D (5 bases). Germline CDR1 is MNHEY and CDR2 is SMNVEV (reference sequence). The ends were cut back, 5 bases at V and 1 base at J, with 8 bases in the middle. The CDR3 is 13 amino acids. In DNA form, the CDR3 reads TGTGCCAGCAGTGTGACAGAGAACACTGAAGCTTTCTTT. This encodes CASSVTENTEAFF.

This clonotype was seen repeatedly, ten times or more. The rearrangement links TRBV29-1 to TRBJ1-1; D call uncertain. Germline-derived CDR1 and CDR2 are SQVTM and ANQGSEA. V lost 5 bases, J lost 1 base, and 5 bases lay in between. The CDR3 sequence is 11 residues long. This CDR3 reads CSVWENTEAFF. The DNA of the CDR3 is TGCAGCGTTTGGGAGAACACTGAAGCTTTCTTT.

This clonotype has a count of ten or more. The chain employs TRBV29-1 and TRBJ2-6; D is undetermined. Germline CDR1 reads SQVTM; CDR2 reads ANQGSEA. The CDR3 spans 13 residues. V lost 4 bases and J 4 bases, leaving 8 bases between the germline ends. DNA of the CDR3: TGCAGCGTTGGGGTTTCCGGGGCCAACGTCCTGACTTTC. Protein product: CSVGVSGANVLTF.

The chain couples TRBV30 to TRBJ2-4, with 9 bases fitting TRBD1. CDR1 GTSNPN and CDR2 SVGIG come from the germline V gene (reference sequence). The CDR3 spans 19 residues. Trimming took 3 bases from V and 0 from J; bases not matched to a gene: 15. Here the CDR3 reads CAWSVDRGTLSLAKNIQYF. In DNA, the CDR3 is TGTGCCTGGAGCGTAGACAGGGGGACTTTAAGTCTAGCCAAAAACATTCAGTACTTC.

A note on this clonotype: A much larger clone sits a single nucleotide away, making a read error possible. The chain carries TRBV10-3 and TRBJ1-6, with D possibly TRBD1 on 6 matching bases. Germline CDR1 is ENHRY and CDR2 is SYGVKD. This CDR3 region has 14 residues. For the CDR3, the DNA is TGTGCCAGCGGGGCCGGGACACCGAATTCACCCCACCACTTT. Its translation is CASGAGTPNSPHHF.

In its sample, this clonotype was seen many times. CDR3 loop: CASSSRYNEQFF. In DNA, the CDR3 is TGTGCCAGCAGCTCGAGGTACAATGAGCAGTTCTTC. The rearrangement uses TRBV7-3 and TRBJ2-1; unclear D gene. This CDR3 has 12 amino acids. Germline V CDR1 and CDR2: SGHTA, FQGTGA. The V and J ends lost 4 bases and 4 bases respectively, with 5 bases between them.

This clonotype was counted ten times or more. CDR3 in DNA: TGTGCCAGCAGTCCTCCATCCTACAATGAGCAGTTCTTC. This sequence encodes CASSPPSYNEQFF. The chain combines TRBV12-3 or TRBV12-4 with TRBJ2-1, with D unclear. With 5 bases removed from V and 1 base from J, the gap between germline ends came to 6 bases. The CDR3 spans 13 residues.

This clonotype appeared many times. This chain joins TRBV6-6 and TRBJ1-4; 7 positions match TRBD1. Germline V gene lookup returns CDR1 MNHNY and CDR2 SVGAGI (reference sequence). The CDR3 length is 15 residues. The J segment lost 7 bases and the V segment lost 7 bases, leaving 12 bases of the junction unmatched. CDR3 loop: CASTSPTGKVEKLFF. CDR3 in DNA: TGTGCCAGCACCTCCCCGACAGGGAAGGTTGAAAAACTGTTTTTT.

This clonotype was seen repeatedly, ten times or more. The V gene is TRBV3-1, the J gene TRBJ1-2; possibly TRBD1 for D (5 bases). V lost 2 bases, J lost 7 bases, and 17 bases lay in between. CDR1 and CDR2 (germline): LGHDT, YNNKEL (reference sequence). The CDR3 has 15 amino acids. CDR3 sequence (DNA): TGTGCCAGCAGCCAAAGAGTGGAGGGGAGGACTGGCTACACCTTC. It encodes CASSQRVEGRTGYTF.

The V and J genes are TRBV20-1 and TRBJ2-6, with D perhaps matching TRBD2 (6 bases). The germline V gene has CDR1 DFQATT and CDR2 SNEGSKA (reference sequence). The CDR3 is made up of 14 amino acids. With 6 bases removed from V and 2 bases from J, the gap between germline ends came to 11 bases. The CDR3 is CSARTSPGANVLTF. The CDR3 DNA reads as TGCAGTGCCAGAACTAGCCCTGGGGCCAACGTCCTGACTTTC.

On this clonotype: One base away lies a much larger clone, so this may be a sequencing read error. The V and J genes are TRBV15 and TRBJ2-5, with a weak D call TRBD2 (5 bases). The germline CDR1 and CDR2 sequences are LNHNV and YYDKDF (reference sequence). The CDR3 runs to 16 residues. V lost 0 bases and J lost 11, with 22 bases in between. The CDR3, as DNA: TGTGCCACCAGCAGAGATACAGCGGAGTCTTACAATGAGCAGTACTTC. Its translation is CATSRDTAESYNEQYF.

To note about this clonotype: A much larger clone lies one base from this, so it may be a read error. The V gene is TRBV12-3 or TRBV12-4, the J gene TRBJ2-7; 9 nucleotides align to TRBD2. The J call may be mistaken, given a closer DNA end match to TRBJ2-5. CDR3 length: 16 amino acids. This CDR3 is CASSLSAGGLKGTQYF. CDR3 DNA sequence: TGTGCCAGCAGTTTATCGGCGGGAGGGCTAAAAGGGACCCAGTACTTC.

A word on this clonotype: Germline and junction disagree at one end, which may indicate a read error. The chain recombines TRBV3-1 with TRBJ1-4; no clear D gene. This CDR3 region has 14 residues. The germline gives CDR1 LGHDT, CDR2 YNNKEL (reference sequence). Written as DNA, the CDR3 is TGTGCCAGCAGCCAAGAGGGATGGGATGAAGAACTGTTTTTT. Translation gives CASSQEGWDEELFF.

The J gene is TRBJ1-1, the V gene TRBV5-1, with D maybe TRBD1 (6 bases). V dropped 0 bases and J dropped 7 bases, with 16 bases sitting between them. CDR3 length: 15 residues. CDR1 is SGHRS and CDR2 is YFSETQ in the germline V gene. The CDR3 protein is CASSLAVTGPGEAFF. Here the CDR3 DNA reads TGCGCCAGCAGCTTGGCTGTTACAGGGCCGGGTGAAGCTTTCTTT.

The rearrangement links TRBV5-1 to TRBJ2-1, with 8 bases that match TRBD2. CDR1 SGHRS and CDR2 YFSETQ come from the germline V gene. The CDR3 is made up of 12 amino acids. Trimming took 4 bases from V and 8 from J; bases not matched to a gene: 2. CDR3 sequence reads: CASSLTSDEQFF. CDR3 nucleotides: TGCGCCAGCAGCCTGACTAGCGATGAGCAGTTCTTC.

This clonotype was seen repeatedly, ten times or more. CDR3 protein: CASSQDLAGNSPLHF. In DNA form, the CDR3 reads TGTGCCAGCAGCCAAGATCTCGCGGGTAATTCACCCCTCCACTTT. The chain employs TRBV3-1 and TRBJ1-6, with D hard to call. Germline values: CDR1 LGHDT, CDR2 YNNKEL (reference sequence). The CDR3 length is 15 residues. V was pared by 0 bases and J by 6 bases, with 9 bases between.

The chain is built from TRBV20-1 and TRBJ1-4; D is unresolved. The CDR3 is made up of 16 amino acids. The germline V gene encodes CDR1 DFQATT and CDR2 SNEGSKA (reference sequence). Between the trimmed V and J ends, which lost 0 bases and 0 bases, there was a span of 11 bases. The CDR3 reads CSARDFNASTNEKLFF. The CDR3 nucleotides read TGCAGTGCTAGAGATTTCAACGCATCAACTAATGAAAAACTGTTTTTT.

This clonotype was seen more than once but under ten times. One base away lies a much larger clone, so this may be a sequencing read error. The rearrangement joins TRBV9 to TRBJ1-5; 8 nucleotides align to TRBD1. This CDR3 spans 15 amino acids. Germline V gene data show CDR1 as SGDLS and CDR2 as YYNGEE. This chain's CDR3 is CASSLSGTGNQPRHF. CDR3 sequence (DNA): TGTGCCAGCAGCCTTAGCGGGACAGGCAACCAGCCCCGGCATTTT. The full variable domain, rest sourced from reference TRBV9 and TRBJ1-5, is DSGVTQTPKHLITATGQRVTLRCSPRSGDLSVYWYQQSLDQGLQFLIQYYNGEERAKGNILERFSAQQFPDLHSELNLSSLELGDSALYFCASSLSGTGNQPRHFGDGTRLSIL.

This clonotype occurred many times. The J gene is TRBJ2-3, the V gene TRBV20-1; D remains unclear. CDR1 and CDR2 (germline): DFQATT, SNEGSKA (reference sequence). Trimming cost V 4 bases and J 6 bases, with 8 bases left between them. This CDR3 contains 11 residues. CDR3 sequence: CSATATDTQYF. The CDR3 nucleotides are TGCAGTGCTACAGCCACGGATACGCAGTATTTT.

This clonotype came up many times. This chain connects TRBV29-1 to TRBJ2-3; D remains ambiguous. V lost 7 bases and J lost 0, with 8 bases in between. The CDR3 is made up of 12 amino acids. Germline CDR1 and CDR2: SQVTM and ANQGSEA. In DNA, the CDR3 is TGCAGCGAGAGATTAAGCACAGATACGCAGTATTTT. It translates to CSERLSTDTQYF.

This chain connects TRBV28 to TRBJ2-7; possible D gene TRBD2, 6 bases. Between the trimmed V and J ends, which lost 10 bases and 7 bases, there was a span of 29 bases. The CDR3 length is 16 residues. The germline gives CDR1 MDHEN, CDR2 SYDVKM. In DNA, the CDR3 is TGTGCCAACACCGCCATGGGAGGCCTCAAGATTCGAGAGCAGTACTTC. This sequence encodes CANTAMGGLKIREQYF.

This clonotype occurred a few times. The rearrangement joins TRBV6-5 to TRBJ2-5; perhaps TRBD2 as D (5 bases). The DNA end lines up better with TRBJ2-7; the J call may be wrong. Germline V gene sequence: CDR1 MNHEY, CDR2 SVGAGI. The CDR3 length is 14 residues. CDR3 nucleotides: TGTGCCAGCAGTTACTCCGGACGGGGCTACGAGCAGTACTTC. Its protein product is CASSYSGRGYEQYF.